Listed below are T cell receptor beta chains from one sample, sequenced in a study of blood T cell repertoires in COVID-19. Sequencing was performed with immunoSEQ multiplex PCR; in TCRdb, only in-frame clones are kept and a portion is missing. The table has 30,000 to 45,000 clones, around nine tenths seen once; the top ten hold 10% to 15%. The sample consisted of peripheral blood. The receptors here all came from a man aged 60 to 69 with active COVID-19. CDR3s include the opening cysteine and the closing phenylalanine or tryptophan. The D gene is left open where the match is weak. Clone size is given for some rows only: seen once, a few or many times, or a class if the clone is expanded.

J gene: TRBJ2-2
D gene: TRBD2
V gene: TRBV11-2
clone size: -
CDR3 protein: CASSSRLAGSSAGELFF
CDR3 DNA: TGTGCCAGCAGCTCCCGGCTAGCGGGATCGTCGGCTGGGGAGCTGTTTTTT

J gene: TRBJ1-2
D gene: -
V gene: TRBV5-1
clone size: -
CDR3 protein: CASSLDGFYGYTF
CDR3 DNA: TGCGCCAGCAGCTTGGACGGGTTCTATGGCTACACCTTC

J gene: TRBJ2-7
D gene: TRBD2
V gene: TRBV3-1/TRBV3-2
clone size: few
CDR3 protein: CASSQAGGPYEQYF
CDR3 DNA: TGTGCCAGCAGCCAAGCGGGAGGCCCCTACGAGCAGTACTTC

J gene: TRBJ1-2
D gene: -
V gene: TRBV12-5
clone size: -
CDR3 protein: CASGLGQNYGYTF
CDR3 DNA: TGTGCTAGTGGTTTGGGACAGAACTATGGCTACACCTTC

J gene: TRBJ1-1
D gene: -
V gene: TRBV6-2/TRBV6-3
clone size: -
CDR3 protein: CASSYSGGSGTEAFF
CDR3 DNA: TGTGCCAGCAGTTACTCGGGTGGGTCAGGGACTGAAGCTTTCTTT

J gene: TRBJ2-2
D gene: -
V gene: TRBV27
clone size: -
CDR3 protein: CASSLWETGELFF
CDR3 DNA: TGTGCCAGCAGTTTATGGGAGACCGGGGAGCTGTTTTTT

J gene: TRBJ1-3
D gene: -
V gene: TRBV11-2
clone size: -
CDR3 protein: CASRQGAGNTIYF
CDR3 DNA: TGTGCCAGCAGACAGGGAGCTGGAAACACCATATATTTT

J gene: TRBJ2-1
D gene: TRBD1
V gene: TRBV7-2
clone size: -
CDR3 protein: CASSYGQGAGNEQFF
CDR3 DNA: TGTGCCAGCAGCTACGGACAGGGGGCTGGTAATGAGCAGTTCTTC

J gene: TRBJ2-1
D gene: TRBD2
V gene: TRBV7-2
clone size: -
CDR3 protein: CASSLGTSEGFGIQFF
CDR3 DNA: TGTGCCAGCAGCTTAGGGACTAGCGAAGGGTTTGGAATTCAGTTCTTC

J gene: TRBJ2-1
D gene: -
V gene: TRBV4-2
clone size: -
CDR3 protein: CASSQGGRDEQFF
CDR3 DNA: TGTGCCAGCAGCCAAGGGGGGCGGGATGAGCAGTTCTTC

J gene: TRBJ2-4
D gene: TRBD2
V gene: TRBV5-3
clone size: -
CDR3 protein: CARRQEAGEDIQYF
CDR3 DNA: TGTGCCAGAAGACAGGAAGCGGGAGAGGACATTCAGTACTTC

J gene: TRBJ1-4
D gene: TRBD1
V gene: TRBV2
clone size: -
CDR3 protein: CASSLDRGTNEKLFF
CDR3 DNA: TGTGCCAGCAGTCTGGACAGGGGAACTAATGAAAAACTGTTTTTT

J gene: TRBJ2-5
D gene: TRBD1
V gene: TRBV5-4
clone size: -
CDR3 protein: CASSPEDRRETQYF
CDR3 DNA: TGTGCCAGCAGCCCCGAGGACAGGAGAGAGACCCAGTACTTC

J gene: TRBJ1-3
D gene: -
V gene: TRBV3-1/TRBV3-2
clone size: -
CDR3 protein: CASSQFQGSGNTIYF
CDR3 DNA: TGTGCCAGCAGCCAGTTCCAGGGCTCTGGAAACACCATATATTTT

J gene: TRBJ2-7
D gene: TRBD2
V gene: TRBV7-2
clone size: -
CDR3 protein: CASSSGGPYEQYF
CDR3 DNA: TGTGCCAGCAGCTCGGGGGGGCCCTACGAGCAGTACTTC

J gene: TRBJ2-2
D gene: -
V gene: TRBV5-1
clone size: -
CDR3 protein: CASSLVEGWTGELFF
CDR3 DNA: TGCGCCAGCAGCCTGGTGGAGGGATGGACCGGGGAGCTGTTTTTT

J gene: TRBJ2-7
D gene: -
V gene: TRBV7-9
clone size: -
CDR3 protein: CASSSAREQYF
CDR3 DNA: TGTGCCAGCAGCTCCGCGAGGGAGCAGTACTTC

J gene: TRBJ2-7
D gene: TRBD1
V gene: TRBV5-1
clone size: -
CDR3 protein: CASSLTPGQGSEQYF
CDR3 DNA: TGCGCCAGCAGCTTGACCCCGGGACAGGGTAGCGAGCAGTACTTC

J gene: TRBJ1-2
D gene: -
V gene: TRBV24-1
clone size: -
CDR3 protein: CATSDPGQRDGYTF
CDR3 DNA: TGTGCCACCAGTGACCCCGGACAGAGGGATGGCTACACCTTC

J gene: TRBJ1-5
D gene: -
V gene: TRBV9
clone size: -
CDR3 protein: CASSAIPGSGGQPQHF
CDR3 DNA: TGTGCCAGCAGCGCCATCCCAGGCTCGGGGGGTCAGCCCCAGCATTTT

J gene: TRBJ2-5
D gene: TRBD1
V gene: TRBV30
clone size: -
CDR3 protein: CAHGQGGVAETQYF
CDR3 DNA: TGTGCACACGGACAGGGTGGAGTGGCGGAGACCCAGTACTTC

J gene: TRBJ2-7
D gene: -
V gene: TRBV7-2
clone size: -
CDR3 protein: CASSLNRGAGEQYF
CDR3 DNA: TGTGCCAGCAGCCTTAATAGAGGGGCGGGGGAGCAGTACTTC

J gene: TRBJ1-5
D gene: TRBD1
V gene: TRBV28
clone size: once
CDR3 protein: CASNKDRGNQPQHF
CDR3 DNA: TGTGCCAGCAACAAGGACAGGGGCAATCAGCCCCAGCATTTT

J gene: TRBJ2-2
D gene: -
V gene: TRBV11-3
clone size: -
CDR3 protein: CASSTSRPGELFF
CDR3 DNA: TGTGCCAGCAGCACATCGCGGCCCGGGGAGCTGTTTTTT

J gene: TRBJ1-3
D gene: -
V gene: TRBV4-2
clone size: -
CDR3 protein: CASSQEQATSGNTIYF
CDR3 DNA: TGTGCCAGCAGCCAAGAACAGGCTACCTCTGGAAACACCATATATTTT

J gene: TRBJ2-7
D gene: -
V gene: TRBV7-3
clone size: -
CDR3 protein: CASSLGGAEQYF
CDR3 DNA: TGTGCCAGCAGCTTAGGCGGGGCCGAGCAGTACTTC

J gene: TRBJ1-3
D gene: -
V gene: TRBV3-1/TRBV3-2
clone size: -
CDR3 protein: CASSQVRNSGNTIYF
CDR3 DNA: TGTGCCAGCAGCCAAGTCAGGAACTCTGGAAACACCATATATTTT

J gene: TRBJ2-5
D gene: TRBD2
V gene: TRBV4-1
clone size: -
CDR3 protein: CASSQVLRLAQETQYF
CDR3 DNA: TGCGCCAGCAGCCAAGTCTTGAGACTAGCTCAAGAGACCCAGTACTTC

J gene: TRBJ2-7
D gene: TRBD1
V gene: TRBV6-2/TRBV6-3
clone size: -
CDR3 protein: CASSYSRTGGSYEQYF
CDR3 DNA: TGTGCCAGCAGTTACTCGAGAACAGGGGGATCCTACGAGCAGTACTTC

J gene: TRBJ2-2
D gene: TRBD2
V gene: TRBV18
clone size: -
CDR3 protein: CASSPPGLAGVSTGELFF
CDR3 DNA: TGTGCCAGCTCACCCCCGGGACTAGCGGGAGTGAGCACCGGGGAGCTGTTTTTT

J gene: TRBJ2-2
D gene: -
V gene: TRBV19
clone size: -
CDR3 protein: CASSRDTTGELFF
CDR3 DNA: TGTGCCAGTAGCAGGGATACTACCGGGGAGCTGTTTTTT

J gene: TRBJ1-2
D gene: -
V gene: TRBV7-8
clone size: -
CDR3 protein: CASSLAWAGGYTF
CDR3 DNA: TGTGCCAGCAGCTTAGCTTGGGCGGGGGGCTACACCTTC

J gene: TRBJ2-1
D gene: TRBD2
V gene: TRBV9
clone size: -
CDR3 protein: CASSVSGRMNNEQFF
CDR3 DNA: TGTGCCAGCAGCGTTAGCGGGAGAATGAACAATGAGCAGTTCTTC

J gene: TRBJ2-5
D gene: -
V gene: TRBV7-2
clone size: -
CDR3 protein: CASSLGELETQYF
CDR3 DNA: TGTGCCAGCAGCTTAGGGGAGCTGGAGACCCAGTACTTC

J gene: TRBJ2-5
D gene: -
V gene: TRBV7-2
clone size: -
CDR3 protein: CASSRGLRGETQYF
CDR3 DNA: TGTGCCAGCTCCCGAGGACTAAGGGGAGAGACCCAGTACTTC

J gene: TRBJ1-1
D gene: -
V gene: TRBV28
clone size: -
CDR3 protein: CASSLSGWNTEAFF
CDR3 DNA: TGTGCCAGCAGTTTATCAGGGTGGAACACTGAAGCTTTCTTT

J gene: TRBJ1-2
D gene: -
V gene: TRBV6-1
clone size: -
CDR3 protein: CASSEVQGYGYTF
CDR3 DNA: TGTGCCAGCAGTGAAGTACAGGGCTATGGCTACACCTTC

J gene: TRBJ1-1
D gene: -
V gene: TRBV11-2
clone size: few
CDR3 protein: CASSLDRGLSEAFF
CDR3 DNA: TGTGCCAGCAGCTTAGATCGAGGACTTAGTGAAGCTTTCTTT

J gene: TRBJ1-4
D gene: -
V gene: TRBV6-5
clone size: -
CDR3 protein: CASSPSGDNEKLFF
CDR3 DNA: TGTGCCAGCAGCCCCTCGGGGGATAATGAAAAACTGTTTTTT

J gene: TRBJ1-1
D gene: TRBD1
V gene: TRBV12-5
clone size: few
CDR3 protein: CASGLATGANTEAFF
CDR3 DNA: TGTGCTAGTGGTTTGGCGACAGGGGCAAACACTGAAGCTTTCTTT